Here is one TCR beta chain with its context. The sample belongs to a study of blood T cell repertoires in COVID-19. The CDR3 contains 18 residues. The J segment lost 5 bases and the V segment lost 3 bases, leaving 13 bases of the junction unmatched. The germline V gene encodes CDR1 LGHNA and CDR2 YNFKEQ. Using immunoSEQ multiplex PCR, the repertoire was profiled, and TCRdb retains in-frame clones only, with some absent. The data hold around 62,000 clones, with 88% observed a single time. The V and J genes are TRBV4-2 and TRBJ2-1, with 10 bases matching TRBD2. Sequencing was done on a sample of peripheral blood. The sequence was collected from a woman aged 55-70 years with COVID-19, enrolled during active disease. This chain's CDR3 is CASSQGIGELAGNNEQFF. The DNA for the CDR3 is TGTGCCAGCAGCCAGGGCATTGGGGAACTAGCGGGGAACAATGAGCAGTTCTTC.